A single sample gave rise to the 22 T cell receptor beta chains below, sequenced in a study of spatial heterogeneity in lung cancer. General observations from the study: The study found that expanded intratumoral alpha and beta TCR counts tracked tumor mutation counts.

TCRdb called the 5' RACE reads again in MiXCR, with one record for every CDR3 protein. Of about 3,500 distinct CDR3 sequences listed, approximately 4.8% are singletons. These receptors have no identified antigens. Described time point: sample taken at primary tumor resection. Source: lung tumor tissue, taken at surgery. The receptors shown here come from a female donor with early-stage non-small cell lung cancer.

By sample fraction, this clonotype is medium-sized. Since the library was made to target alpha chains, this beta chain is a stray read and its abundance is not meaningful. The chain uses TRBV20-1 and TRBJ2-7, with D possibly being TRBD1 or TRBD2 (5 bases each). V lost 3 bases to trimming and J lost 3 bases, with 6 bases between them. The CDR3 has 11 amino acids. CDR1 DFQATT and CDR2 SNEGSKA come from the germline V gene (reference sequence). The CDR3 nucleotides are TGCAGTGCTAGGGGGGACTACGAGCAGTACTTC. Its translation: CSARGDYEQYF.

This clonotype has just a few counts. This beta chain is off target for a library built for alpha chains, so its abundance means little. The rearrangement links TRBV2 to TRBJ1-1; D not certain. CDR1 SNHLY and CDR2 FYNNEI come from the germline V gene. The CDR3 covers 12 residues. V was trimmed by 6 bases and J by 6 bases, leaving 11 bases between them. CDR3 region: CASSLQSPEAFF. Here the CDR3 DNA reads TGTGCCAGCAGCTTACAGAGTCCTGAAGCTTTCTTT.

A word on this clonotype: This beta chain is a stray read from a library made for alpha chains; its abundance is not meaningful. This CDR3 reads CASSQAAGVSSYNEQFF. CDR3 sequence (DNA): TGTGCCAGCAGCCAGGCCGCGGGGGTTAGCTCCTACAATGAGCAGTTCTTC. This chain links TRBV4-2 with TRBJ2-1, with TRBD2 identical over 7 bases. Germline CDR1 reads LGHNA; CDR2 reads YNFKEQ. V lost 3 bases and J lost 0; bases outside the gene matches: 8. The CDR3 sequence is 17 residues long.

This clonotype is medium-sized. This beta chain slipped into a library made for alpha chains as a stray read, so its size is not meaningful. The V and J genes are TRBV10-3 and TRBJ2-5; D perhaps matches TRBD2 (6 bases). This CDR3 region has 14 residues. V was cut by 6 bases and J by 0 bases, with 11 bases left in between. Per the germline V gene, CDR1 is ENHRY and CDR2 is SYGVKD. The CDR3 DNA reads TGTGCCATCAGGTCTGGGGGGTACCAAGAGACCCAGTACTTC. Its protein product is CAIRSGGYQETQYF.

This clonotype was observed many times. This beta chain is a stray sequence in a library constructed for alpha chains; its clone size is not meaningful. The chain has TRBV9 and TRBJ2-3; 9 bases match TRBD2. This CDR3 has 17 residues. V was pared by 2 bases and J by 0 bases, with 7 bases of the junction left unmatched. Germline V gives CDR1 SGDLS, CDR2 YYNGEE. The DNA of the CDR3 is TGTGCCAGCAGCGTTCTAGCGGGAATTACTAGCACAGATACGCAGTATTTT. Translated: CASSVLAGITSTDTQYF.

This clonotype is medium-sized in the sample. This beta chain turned up in a library designed for alpha chains; as an off-target read, its abundance says little. This chain joins TRBV28 and TRBJ2-7; D call uncertain. The CDR3 is 13 amino acids. V lost 5 bases and J 2 bases, leaving 10 bases between the germline ends. Germline V gene data show CDR1 as MDHEN and CDR2 as SYDVKM. CDR3 DNA sequence: TGTGCCAGCAGTGTTCGCGGTACCTACGAGCAGTACGTC. It codes for CASSVRGTYEQYV.

This clonotype ranks as large. A library made for alpha chains picked up this beta chain off target, so its size means little. The chain joins TRBV6-5 to TRBJ1-1; no clear D gene. Trimming stripped 1 base from V and 3 bases from J, with 6 bases between. Per germline, CDR1 MNHEY and CDR2 SVGAGI. The CDR3 extends over 13 amino acids. The CDR3 coding sequence is TGTGCCAGCAGTTACTTCGGGGACACTGAAGCTTTCTTT. Protein: CASSYFGDTEAFF.

This clonotype is medium-sized in the sample. The library was designed around alpha chains, so this beta chain is a stray read whose abundance carries little weight. DNA for the CDR3: TGTGCCAGCAGCCAAGCCAGGGTTGAGCAGTACTTC. Its translation: CASSQARVEQYF. V is TRBV3-1 and J is TRBJ2-7, with D maybe TRBD1 (5 bases). The CDR3 contains 12 residues. The germline V gene encodes CDR1 LGHDT and CDR2 YNNKEL (reference sequence). The ends were cut back, 1 base at V and 7 bases at J, with 8 bases in the middle.

This clonotype is deemed medium-sized. Little can be read into the size of this beta chain, an off-target read in a library designed for alpha chains. The chain links TRBV19 to TRBJ1-5, with TRBD1 matching 10 bases. V shed 7 bases and J 7 bases; nucleotides not matched to a gene: 10. The CDR3 contains 15 residues. Germline CDR1 LNHDA, CDR2 SQIVND (reference sequence). This chain's CDR3 is CASKGVTGGVQPQHF. Here the CDR3 DNA reads TGTGCCAGTAAGGGGGTGACAGGGGGCGTCCAGCCCCAGCATTTT.

This clonotype is labeled medium-sized. A library prepared for alpha chains yielded this beta chain as an off-target read; its size is of little meaning. The V gene is TRBV25-1, the J gene TRBJ1-1; D ambiguous. Germline assignment: CDR1 MGHDK and CDR2 SYGVNS. V lost 3 bases and J lost 6, with 17 bases in between. This CDR3 region has 15 residues. Written as DNA, the CDR3 is TGTGCCAGCAGTGAGACGAATACGGCAAGGGCTGAAGCTTTCTTT. This encodes CASSETNTARAEAFF. The whole variable domain, filled in from reference TRBV25-1 and TRBJ1-1, reads EADIYQTPRYLVIGTGKKITLECSQTMGHDKMYWYQQDPGMELHLIHYSYGVNSTEKGDLSSESTVSRIRTEHFPLTLESARPSHTSQYLCASSETNTARAEAFFGQGTRLTVV.

This clonotype has a count of ten or more. Being off target in a library aimed at alpha chains, this beta chain has a size of little meaning. This rearrangement joins TRBV28 to TRBJ2-5, with 11 bases fitting TRBD1. V lost 6 bases, J lost 5 bases, and 8 bases stayed unmatched. Germline V lookup: CDR1 MDHEN, CDR2 SYDVKM. The CDR3 spans 15 residues. This chain's CDR3 is CASRKGQGASETQYF. The CDR3 DNA follows: TGTGCCAGCAGAAAAGGACAGGGGGCTTCCGAGACCCAGTACTTC.

This clonotype is deemed large. Being off target in a library aimed at alpha chains, this beta chain has a size of little meaning. The rearrangement links TRBV2 to TRBJ2-5; D not resolved. There are 14 residues in the CDR3. Looked up from germline, CDR1 is SNHLY and CDR2 is FYNNEI. V lost 4 bases, J lost 4 bases, and 13 bases lay in between. The CDR3 DNA reads TGTGCCAGCAGTGCTCGTCTACCACGAGAGACCCAGTACTTC. Its protein is CASSARLPRETQYF.

This clonotype ranks as medium-sized. With the library built for alpha chains, this beta chain is off target and its frequency is not meaningful. This rearrangement joins TRBV5-1 to TRBJ2-2, with D possibly being TRBD1 or TRBD2 (5 bases each). Trimming stripped 4 bases from V and 3 bases from J, with 13 bases between. The CDR3 is 15 residues long. In germline, CDR1 is SGHRS, CDR2 YFSETQ. CDR3 in amino acids: CASSPPLGDTGELFF. DNA of the CDR3: TGCGCCAGCAGCCCCCCCTTGGGGGACACCGGGGAGCTGTTTTTT.

This clonotype is classed as medium-sized. Because the library targeted alpha chains, this beta chain is an off-target read whose size means little. The chain employs TRBV6-1 and TRBJ2-7, with 7 nucleotides matching TRBD2. Trimming at V came to 7 bases and at J to 3 bases, leaving 15 bases not matched to a gene. The CDR3 is 16 residues long. Germline values: CDR1 MNHNS, CDR2 SASEGT. The CDR3 protein is CASTRSGLLENYEQYF. The CDR3 region has the DNA TGTGCCAGCACGAGGTCGGGACTACTTGAAAACTACGAGCAGTACTTC.

This clonotype occurred many times. Because this beta chain is a stray read in a library intended to capture alpha chains, its abundance should not be given much weight. The rearrangement joins TRBV6-2 or TRBV6-3 to TRBJ2-7; 13 positions match TRBD2. V dropped 1 base and J dropped 4; count of bases not matched to a gene: 4. Germline V gives CDR1 MNHEY, CDR2 SVGEGT. The CDR3 is 16 residues long. In DNA form, the CDR3 reads TGTGCCAGCAGTTACTGGACTAGCGGGAGCGGGTACGAGCAGTACTTC. This encodes CASSYWTSGSGYEQYF.

By share, this clonotype counts as medium-sized. This beta chain is an off-target read within a library intended for alpha chains, so its frequency means little. The V gene is TRBV6-1, the J gene TRBJ2-1; 8 nucleotides align to TRBD2. The CDR3 consists of 14 residues. Germline V gene sequence: CDR1 MNHNS, CDR2 SASEGT. Losses at the gene ends were 2 bases for V and 6 bases for J; bases not matched to a gene: 3. CDR3 nucleotide sequence: TGTGCCAGCAGTGAACAACTAGCGGCCAATGAGCAGTTCTTC. Encoded protein: CASSEQLAANEQFF.

Judged by abundance, this clonotype is medium-sized. This beta chain is an unintended read in a library built for alpha chains; its size means little. The V and J genes are TRBV10-3 and TRBJ2-7; D is unclear. V gave up 3 bases and J gave up 3 bases, with 12 bases separating them. The germline gives CDR1 ENHRY, CDR2 SYGVKD. The CDR3 contains 14 residues. CDR3 region: CAISEGQPDYEQYF. The CDR3 nucleotides read TGTGCCATCAGTGAAGGTCAGCCAGACTACGAGCAGTACTTC.

There are many counts of this clonotype. Found in a library prepared for alpha chains, this beta chain is an off-target read, and its abundance has little meaning. The chain employs TRBV20-1 and TRBJ1-6; D not certain. Germline V CDR1 and CDR2: DFQATT, SNEGSKA (reference sequence). The CDR3 is 19 amino acids. V was cut by 0 bases and J by 0 bases, with 18 bases left in between. The CDR3 DNA is TGCAGTGCTAGAGATTTACAGTTTCAAACTAGCTCCTATAATTCACCCCTCCACTTT. Translation gives CSARDLQFQTSSYNSPLHF.

By share of the sample, this clonotype is medium-sized. This beta chain is off target for a library built for alpha chains, so its abundance means little. The chain has TRBV27 and TRBJ2-7; D possibly corresponds to TRBD2 (5 bases). Deletions cut 5 bases from V and 3 bases from J, with 14 bases between. The CDR3 totals 14 residues. The germline CDR1 and CDR2 sequences are MNHEY and SMNVEV (reference sequence). CDR3 residues: CASSAAGNLYEQYV. In DNA, the CDR3 is TGTGCCAGCAGTGCTGCCGGGAACCTCTACGAGCAGTACGTC.

By proportion, this clonotype is medium-sized (0.01 to 0.1%). The library was designed around alpha chains, so this beta chain is a stray read whose abundance carries little weight. The chain uses TRBV5-1 and TRBJ1-5, with D hard to call. Between the trimmed V and J ends, which lost 0 bases and 7 bases, there was a span of 8 bases. Germline V CDR1 and CDR2: SGHRS, YFSETQ. This CDR3 is built from 13 residues. This CDR3 reads CASSLAPTQPQHF. The CDR3 DNA follows: TGCGCCAGCAGCTTGGCCCCTACACAGCCCCAGCATTTT.

This clonotype was seen at least ten times. Because this beta chain is a stray read in a library intended to capture alpha chains, its abundance should not be given much weight. The rearrangement uses TRBV14 and TRBJ2-4, with TRBD2 as a possible D gene (6 bases). Germline loops: CDR1 SGHDN, CDR2 FVKESK. The CDR3 length is 16 residues. V was cut by 4 bases and J by 0 bases, with 13 bases left in between. The DNA of the CDR3 is TGTGCCAGCAGCCTTAGGAGGGCAGGAGCCAAAAACATTCAGTACTTC. As protein: CASSLRRAGAKNIQYF.

Relative to its sample, this clonotype is medium-sized. Since it is a stray read in a library aimed at alpha chains, this beta chain has a size that is not meaningful. The V gene is TRBV12-3 or TRBV12-4, the J gene TRBJ2-7, with a tentative D call TRBD1 (5 bases). Trimming shortened V by 3 bases and J by 6 bases, and 6 bases separated the two germline ends. The CDR3 totals 11 residues. CDR3 loop: CASSFGAEQYF. CDR3 nucleotide sequence: TGTGCCAGCAGTTTTGGGGCCGAGCAGTACTTC.